These 9 T cell receptor beta chains originate from one sample sequenced in a study of OX40 agonist ivuxolimab in advanced cancers. Profiling relied on immunoSEQ multiplex PCR, and the TCRdb table lists in-frame clones only, not all of them. This table has more than 50,000 clones, approximately 81% appearing once. Here the sequenced sample was CD4+ or CD8+ T cells sorted from blood, taken in a trial of the OX40 agonist ivuxolimab. These receptors were taken from an adult with an advanced solid tumor such as melanoma, head and neck, liver or kidney cancer.

The rearrangement joins TRBV9 to TRBJ2-2; TRBD2 aligns across 11 bases. V was pared by 2 bases and J by 4 bases, with 4 bases of the junction left unmatched. There are 16 residues in the CDR3. Germline values: CDR1 SGDLS, CDR2 YYNGEE. CDR3 protein: CASSVGGTSGTGELFF. For the CDR3, the DNA is TGTGCCAGCAGCGTCGGGGGGACTAGCGGCACCGGGGAGCTGTTTTTT.

The chain recombines TRBV11-2 with TRBJ1-4, with D possibly TRBD1 on 5 matching bases. CDR3 length: 15 amino acids. The germline CDR1 and CDR2 sequences are SGHAT and FQNNGV. Trimming removed 6 bases from V and 5 bases from J, with 16 bases in between. CDR3 coding DNA: TGTGCCAGCAGGTCCCCGGGACGGATCAATGAAAAACTGTTTTTT. Translation: CASRSPGRINEKLFF.

V gene TRBV7-3 combines with J gene TRBJ1-6; maybe TRBD1 (6 bases). The germline gives CDR1 SGHTA, CDR2 FQGTGA. The CDR3 length is 13 residues. V lost 3 bases and J 8 bases, leaving 8 bases between the germline ends. Here the CDR3 reads CASSFNRDSPLHF. The CDR3 DNA sequence: TGTGCCAGCAGCTTCAACAGGGATTCACCCCTCCACTTT.

This clone came up a few times. The V gene is TRBV28, the J gene TRBJ1-1; no clear D. The CDR3 covers 10 residues. The germline V and J ends were trimmed by 5 bases and 4 bases, with 2 bases remaining between them. Germline V gene lookup returns CDR1 MDHEN and CDR2 SYDVKM. Here the CDR3 DNA reads TGTGCCAGCAGTGGCACTGAAGCTTTCTTT. Translating it yields CASSGTEAFF.

The chain employs TRBV10-2 and TRBJ2-5; the D is unclear. CDR3 length equals 14 residues. With 3 bases removed from V and 1 base from J, the gap between germline ends came to 9 bases. Germline V CDR1 and CDR2: WSHSY, SAAADI. CDR3 loop: CASSDFSSQETQYF. The CDR3, as DNA: TGCGCCAGCAGTGATTTTTCGAGCCAAGAGACCCAGTACTTC.

V and J are TRBV21-1 and TRBJ1-6. TRBV21-1 is tagged as a pseudogene. The CDR3 is 15 residues long. The CDR3 bases are TGTGCCAGCAGCAAAGCGGGCAGGGACCAGGCACCCCTCCACTTT. Translating it yields CASSKAGRDQAPLHF.

This clone has only one observation. This sequence joins TRBV19 and TRBJ1-2; no clear D. The germline gives CDR1 LNHDA, CDR2 SQIVND (reference sequence). The CDR3 is made up of 15 amino acids. Trimming took off 6 bases at V and 5 bases at J, with 19 bases between the two ends. CDR3 sequence: CASRPPAREVYGYTF. CDR3 sequence (DNA): TGTGCCAGTAGGCCACCCGCCCGGGAAGTATATGGCTACACCTTC.

This chain uses TRBV28 with TRBJ2-1; D tentatively fits TRBD1 or TRBD2 (7 bases each). There are 15 residues in the CDR3. The V end was cut by 4 bases, the J end by 5 bases, with 15 bases between. Germline V gene data show CDR1 as MDHEN and CDR2 as SYDVKM. The CDR3 here is CASSSQGEGNNEQFF. Written as DNA, the CDR3 is TGTGCCAGCAGTTCCCAGGGGGAGGGTAACAATGAGCAGTTCTTC.

The chain couples TRBV29-1 to TRBJ1-2; D gene ambiguous. Per the germline V gene, CDR1 is SQVTM and CDR2 is ANQGSEA. V was cut by 2 bases and J by 6 bases, with 7 bases left in between. The CDR3 runs 11 residues. CDR3 DNA sequence: TGCAGCGTTGAATGGGGTAATGGCTACACCTTC. It translates to CSVEWGNGYTF.